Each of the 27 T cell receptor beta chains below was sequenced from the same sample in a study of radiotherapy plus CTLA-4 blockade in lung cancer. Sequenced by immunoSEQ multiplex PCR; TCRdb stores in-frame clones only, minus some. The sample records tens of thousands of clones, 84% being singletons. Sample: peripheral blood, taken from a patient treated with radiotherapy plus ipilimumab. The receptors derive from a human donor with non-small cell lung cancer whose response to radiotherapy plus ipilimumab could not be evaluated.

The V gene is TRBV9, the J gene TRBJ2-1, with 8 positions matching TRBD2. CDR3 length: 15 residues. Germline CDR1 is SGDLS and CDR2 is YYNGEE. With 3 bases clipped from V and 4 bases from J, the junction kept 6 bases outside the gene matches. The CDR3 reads CASSAGGDRYNEQFF. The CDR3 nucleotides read TGTGCCAGCAGCGCGGGGGGGGACCGGTACAATGAGCAGTTCTTC.

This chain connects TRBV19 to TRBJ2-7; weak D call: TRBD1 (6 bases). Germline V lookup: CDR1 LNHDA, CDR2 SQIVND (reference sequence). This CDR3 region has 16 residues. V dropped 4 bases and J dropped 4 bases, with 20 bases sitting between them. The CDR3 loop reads CASSNRGTFLRYEQYF. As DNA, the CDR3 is TGTGCCAGTAGTAACCGAGGGACATTCTTACGGTACGAGCAGTACTTC.

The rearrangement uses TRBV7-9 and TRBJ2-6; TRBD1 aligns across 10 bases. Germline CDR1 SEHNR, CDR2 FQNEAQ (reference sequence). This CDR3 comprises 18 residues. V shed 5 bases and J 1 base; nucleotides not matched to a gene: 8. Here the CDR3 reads CASSPRTGGISGANVLTF. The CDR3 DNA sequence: TGTGCCAGCAGCCCAAGGACAGGGGGGATATCTGGGGCCAACGTCCTGACTTTC.

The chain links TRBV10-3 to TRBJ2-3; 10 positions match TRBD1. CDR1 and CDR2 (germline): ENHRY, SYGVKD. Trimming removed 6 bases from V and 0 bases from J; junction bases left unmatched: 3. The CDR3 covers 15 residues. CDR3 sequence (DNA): TGTGCCATCAGCGGACAGGGGGGGAGCACAGATACGCAGTATTTT. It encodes CAISGQGGSTDTQYF.

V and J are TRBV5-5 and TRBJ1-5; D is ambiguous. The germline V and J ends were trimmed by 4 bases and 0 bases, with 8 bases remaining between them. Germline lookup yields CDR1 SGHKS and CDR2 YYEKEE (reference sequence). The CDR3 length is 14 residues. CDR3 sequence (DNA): TGTGCCAGCAGCCTAGGAGTTAGCAATCAGCCCCAGCATTTT. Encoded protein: CASSLGVSNQPQHF.

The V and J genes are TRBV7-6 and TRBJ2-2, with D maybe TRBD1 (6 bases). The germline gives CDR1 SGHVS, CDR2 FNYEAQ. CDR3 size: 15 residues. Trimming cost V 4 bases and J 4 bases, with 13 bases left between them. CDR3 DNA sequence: TGTGCCAGCAGCTCACAGGGTGGAGGCACCGGGGAGCTGTTTTTT. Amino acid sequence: CASSSQGGGTGELFF.

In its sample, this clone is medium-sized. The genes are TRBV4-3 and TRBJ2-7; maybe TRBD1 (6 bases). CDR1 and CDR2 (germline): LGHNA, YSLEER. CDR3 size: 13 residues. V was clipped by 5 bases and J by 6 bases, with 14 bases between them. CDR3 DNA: TGCGCCAGCAGCAAACAGGGTCCGGGCGAGCAGTACTTC. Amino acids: CASSKQGPGEQYF.

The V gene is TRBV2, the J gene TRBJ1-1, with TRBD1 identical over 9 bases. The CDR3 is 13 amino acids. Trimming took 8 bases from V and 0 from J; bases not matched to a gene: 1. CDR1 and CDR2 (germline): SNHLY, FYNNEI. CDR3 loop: CASGQGLNTEAFF. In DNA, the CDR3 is TGTGCCAGCGGACAGGGGCTGAACACTGAAGCTTTCTTT.

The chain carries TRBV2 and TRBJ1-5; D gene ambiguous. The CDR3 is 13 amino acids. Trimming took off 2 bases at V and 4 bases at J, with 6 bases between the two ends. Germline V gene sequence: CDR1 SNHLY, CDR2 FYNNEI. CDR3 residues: CASSERGNQPQHF. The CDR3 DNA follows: TGTGCCAGCAGTGAACGCGGGAATCAGCCCCAGCATTTT.

The CDR3 nucleotides are TGTGCCAGCAGACCCGCCGGTCAGGTTACCTACGAGCAGTACTTC. This sequence encodes CASRPAGQVTYEQYF. The chain joins TRBV7-2 to TRBJ2-5; D is uncertain. The end of the DNA fits TRBJ2-7 better, so the J call may be wrong. The germline V gene encodes CDR1 SGHTA and CDR2 FQGNSA. CDR3 length: 15 amino acids.

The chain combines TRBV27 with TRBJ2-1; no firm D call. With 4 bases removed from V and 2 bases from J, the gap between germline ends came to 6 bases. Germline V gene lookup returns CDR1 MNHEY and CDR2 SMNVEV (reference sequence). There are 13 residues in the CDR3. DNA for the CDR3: TGTGCCAGCAGTTACAAGACCTACAATGAGCAGTTCTTC. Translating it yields CASSYKTYNEQFF.

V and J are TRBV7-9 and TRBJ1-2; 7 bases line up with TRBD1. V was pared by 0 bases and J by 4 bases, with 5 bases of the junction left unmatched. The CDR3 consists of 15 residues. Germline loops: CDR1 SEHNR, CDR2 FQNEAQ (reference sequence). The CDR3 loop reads CASSLALDRVYGYTF. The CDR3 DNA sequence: TGTGCCAGCAGCTTAGCGCTTGACAGGGTCTATGGCTACACCTTC.

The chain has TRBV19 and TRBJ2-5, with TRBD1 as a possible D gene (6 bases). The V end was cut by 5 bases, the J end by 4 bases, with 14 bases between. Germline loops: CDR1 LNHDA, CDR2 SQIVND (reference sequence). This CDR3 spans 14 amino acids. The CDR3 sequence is CASSPTTGPETQYF. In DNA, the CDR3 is TGTGCCAGTAGTCCTACGACAGGACCAGAGACCCAGTACTTC.

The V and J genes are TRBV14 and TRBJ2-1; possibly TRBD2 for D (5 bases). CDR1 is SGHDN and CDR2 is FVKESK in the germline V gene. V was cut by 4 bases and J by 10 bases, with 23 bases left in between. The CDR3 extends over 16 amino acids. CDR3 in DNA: TGTGCCAGCAGCCCCGATTCGGGGATCCGGAATAGGGAGCAGTTCTTC. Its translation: CASSPDSGIRNREQFF.

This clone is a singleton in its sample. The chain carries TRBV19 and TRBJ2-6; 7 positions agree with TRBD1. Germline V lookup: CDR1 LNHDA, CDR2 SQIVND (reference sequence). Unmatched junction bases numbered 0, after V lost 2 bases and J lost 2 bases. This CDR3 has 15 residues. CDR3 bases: TGTGCCAGTAGTATAACAGGGGCTGGGGCCAACGTCCTGACTTTC. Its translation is CASSITGAGANVLTF.

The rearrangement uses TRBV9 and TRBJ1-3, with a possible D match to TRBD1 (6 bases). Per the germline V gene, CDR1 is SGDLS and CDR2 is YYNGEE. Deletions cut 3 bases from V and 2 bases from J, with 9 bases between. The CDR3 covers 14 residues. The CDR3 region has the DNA TGTGCCAGCAGCGAGCAGGGGACTGGAAACACCATATATTTT. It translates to CASSEQGTGNTIYF.

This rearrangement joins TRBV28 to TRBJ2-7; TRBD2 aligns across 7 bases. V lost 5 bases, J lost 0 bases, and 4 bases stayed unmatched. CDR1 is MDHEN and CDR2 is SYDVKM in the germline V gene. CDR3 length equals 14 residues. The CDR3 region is CASSTLAASYEQYF. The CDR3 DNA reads TGTGCCAGCAGTACCCTAGCGGCCTCCTACGAGCAGTACTTC.

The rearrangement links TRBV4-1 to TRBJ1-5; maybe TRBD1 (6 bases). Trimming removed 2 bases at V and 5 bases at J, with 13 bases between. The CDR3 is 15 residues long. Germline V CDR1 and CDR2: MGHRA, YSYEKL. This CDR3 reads CASSQSWQGYQPQHF. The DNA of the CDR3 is TGCGCCAGCAGCCAAAGCTGGCAGGGGTATCAGCCCCAGCATTTT.

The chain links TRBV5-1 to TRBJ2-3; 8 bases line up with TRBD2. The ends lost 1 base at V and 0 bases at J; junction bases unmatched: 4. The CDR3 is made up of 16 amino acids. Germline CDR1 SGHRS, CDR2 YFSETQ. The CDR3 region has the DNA TGCGCCAGCAGCTTGCGTAGCGGGACTAGCACAGATACGCAGTATTTT. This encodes CASSLRSGTSTDTQYF. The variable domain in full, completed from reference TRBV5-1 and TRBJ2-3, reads KAGVTQTPRYLIKTRGQQVTLSCSPISGHRSVSWYQQTPGQGLQFLFEYFSETQRNKGNFPGRFSGRQFSNSRSEMNVSTLELGDSALYLCASSLRSGTSTDTQYFGPGTRLTVL.

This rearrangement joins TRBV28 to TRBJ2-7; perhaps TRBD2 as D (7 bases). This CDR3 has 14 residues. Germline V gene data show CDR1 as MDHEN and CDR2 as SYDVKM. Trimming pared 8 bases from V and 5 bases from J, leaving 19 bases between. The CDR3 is CASLEGGAGHEQYF. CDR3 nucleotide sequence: TGTGCCAGCCTTGAAGGGGGGGCTGGCCACGAGCAGTACTTC.

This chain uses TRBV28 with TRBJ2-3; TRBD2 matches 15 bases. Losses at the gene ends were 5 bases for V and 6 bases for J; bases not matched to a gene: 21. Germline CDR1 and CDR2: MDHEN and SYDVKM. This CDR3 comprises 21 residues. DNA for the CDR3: TGTGCCAGCAGTACCGATCCGGGACTAGCGGGAGGACTCCCCGGTTGGGATACGCAGTATTTT. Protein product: CASSTDPGLAGGLPGWDTQYF.

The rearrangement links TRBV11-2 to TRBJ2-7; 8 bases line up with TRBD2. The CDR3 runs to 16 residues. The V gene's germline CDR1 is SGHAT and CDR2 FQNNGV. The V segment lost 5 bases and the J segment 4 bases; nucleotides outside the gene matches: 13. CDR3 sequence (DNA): TGTGCCAGCAGCCAACCGGGGGGCGGGAGGCCGTACGAGCAGTACTTC. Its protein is CASSQPGGGRPYEQYF.

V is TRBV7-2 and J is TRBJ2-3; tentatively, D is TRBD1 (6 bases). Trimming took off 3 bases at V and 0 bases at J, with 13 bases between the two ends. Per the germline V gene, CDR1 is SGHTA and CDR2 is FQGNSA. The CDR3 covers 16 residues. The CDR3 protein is CASSFATGTSTDTQYF. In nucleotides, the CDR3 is TGTGCCAGCAGCTTCGCGACAGGCACTAGCACAGATACGCAGTATTTT.

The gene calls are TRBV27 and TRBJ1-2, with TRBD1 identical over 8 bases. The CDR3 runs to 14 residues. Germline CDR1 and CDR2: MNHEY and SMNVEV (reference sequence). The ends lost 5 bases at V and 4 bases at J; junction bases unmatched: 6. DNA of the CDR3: TGTGCCAGCAGTCTACAGGGGGGTTCCTATGGCTACACCTTC. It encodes CASSLQGGSYGYTF.

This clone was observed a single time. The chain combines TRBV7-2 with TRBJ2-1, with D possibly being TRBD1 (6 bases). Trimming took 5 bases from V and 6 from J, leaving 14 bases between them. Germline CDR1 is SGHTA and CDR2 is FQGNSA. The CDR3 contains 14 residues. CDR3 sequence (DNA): TGTGCCAGCAGCCCGGGACAACCGTCCAATGAGCAGTTCTTC. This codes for CASSPGQPSNEQFF.

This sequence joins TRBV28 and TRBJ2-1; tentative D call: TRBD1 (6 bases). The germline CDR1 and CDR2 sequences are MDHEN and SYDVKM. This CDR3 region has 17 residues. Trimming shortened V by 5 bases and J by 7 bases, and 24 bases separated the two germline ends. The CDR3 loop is CASSPLIRGTIRNEQFF. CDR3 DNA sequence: TGTGCCAGCAGTCCACTTATCAGGGGTACTATTAGGAATGAGCAGTTCTTC.

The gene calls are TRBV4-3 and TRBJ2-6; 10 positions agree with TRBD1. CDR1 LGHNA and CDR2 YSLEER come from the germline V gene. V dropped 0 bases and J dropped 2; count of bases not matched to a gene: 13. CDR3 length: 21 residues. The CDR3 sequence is CASSQDLPGQGTSAGANVLTF. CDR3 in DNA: TGCGCCAGCAGCCAAGACCTTCCGGGACAGGGGACATCAGCTGGGGCCAACGTCCTGACTTTC.